A single sample is the source of the 21 T cell receptor beta chains below, sequenced in a study of PD-L1 blockade in urothelial cancer. Measured with immunoSEQ multiplex PCR; TCRdb has only the in-frame clones, and not every one. The table has 35,000 to 45,000 clones, approximately 90% seen once. The sample consisted of PBMCs, taken around atezolizumab (anti-PD-L1) treatment. These TCRs come from a woman in her sixties with urothelial cancer.

The chain uses TRBV5-1 and TRBJ2-5; 14 positions agree with TRBD2. The V gene's germline CDR1 is SGHRS and CDR2 YFSETQ. This CDR3 is 16 amino acids long. Unmatched junction bases numbered 3, after V lost 0 bases and J lost 5 bases. The CDR3 DNA follows: TGCGCCAGCAGCTTGGGACTAGCGGGGGGGCCGGAGACCCAGTACTTC. Protein sequence: CASSLGLAGGPETQYF.

V and J are TRBV6-5 and TRBJ2-7, with a possible D match to TRBD1 (6 bases). CDR1 MNHEY and CDR2 SVGAGI come from the germline V gene. The CDR3 sequence is 12 residues long. Trimming took 6 bases from V and 6 from J, leaving 12 bases between them. In DNA form, the CDR3 reads TGTGCCAGCAGAGGCGCGACAGGCGAGCAGTACTTC. Translation gives CASRGATGEQYF.

This clone has just one count. The chain joins TRBV2 to TRBJ2-7, with 7 positions matching TRBD1. This CDR3 spans 12 amino acids. The V gene end was trimmed by 6 bases and the J gene end by 6 bases; junction bases not matched to a gene: 5. From germline, CDR1 is SNHLY and CDR2 FYNNEI. The CDR3 nucleotides are TGTGCCAGCAGCGAGACAGGGCTCGAGCAGTACTTC. This sequence encodes CASSETGLEQYF.

The chain carries TRBV21-1 and TRBJ2-7; the tabulated D call, TRBD2, remains unverified against the DNA. TRBV21-1 counts as a pseudogene. This CDR3 contains 16 residues. The CDR3 DNA sequence: TGTGCCATCTCGCCGGAAGGGCCCGGTCGAGGGTACGAGCAGTACTTC. Encoded protein: CAISPEGPGRGYEQYF.

This rearrangement joins TRBV29-1 to TRBJ1-2; D call uncertain. The CDR3 sequence is 12 residues long. V lost 4 bases, J lost 2 bases, and 8 bases lay in between. CDR1 is SQVTM, CDR2 ANQGSEA, per germline. CDR3: CSVVGGNYGYTF. The CDR3, as DNA: TGCAGCGTTGTTGGCGGGAACTATGGCTACACCTTC.

This rearrangement joins TRBV7-3 to TRBJ1-2; 7 bases line up with TRBD1. The germline V gene has CDR1 SGHTA and CDR2 FQGTGA. Unmatched junction bases numbered 6, after V lost 5 bases and J lost 0 bases. The CDR3 is made up of 15 amino acids. This chain's CDR3 is CASSPTGNPNYGYTF. CDR3 nucleotide sequence: TGTGCCAGCAGCCCGACAGGGAACCCTAACTATGGCTACACCTTC.

The CDR3 sequence is CASSLIPRTGGDGYTF. The DNA of the CDR3 is TGTGCCAGCAGCTTAATACCGAGAACAGGGGGCGATGGCTACACCTTC. The gene calls are TRBV7-3 and TRBJ1-2, with TRBD1 identical over 9 bases. Losses at the gene ends were 1 base for V and 6 bases for J; bases not matched to a gene: 9. Per germline, CDR1 SGHTA and CDR2 FQGTGA. CDR3 size: 16 residues.

This clone appeared once. The chain uses TRBV5-1 and TRBJ2-2, with D uncertain. CDR3 length: 14 residues. From germline, CDR1 is SGHRS and CDR2 YFSETQ. V shed 0 bases and J shed 4 bases, with 7 bases lying between them. The chain's CDR3 is CASSLGSVTGELFF. For the CDR3, the DNA is TGCGCCAGCAGCTTGGGTTCGGTCACCGGGGAGCTGTTTTTT.

V is TRBV7-2 and J is TRBJ2-7, with D tentatively TRBD1 (5 bases). This CDR3 has 17 residues. From germline, CDR1 is SGHTA and CDR2 FQGNSA. V lost 0 bases and J 5 bases, leaving 20 bases between the germline ends. The CDR3 spells CASSLAKRQLGFHEQYF. The CDR3 region has the DNA TGTGCCAGCAGCTTAGCAAAAAGACAGTTGGGGTTCCACGAGCAGTACTTC. The entire variable domain, with the rest obtained from reference TRBV7-2 and TRBJ2-7, is as follows: GAGVSQSPSNKVTEKGKDVELRCDPISGHTALYWYRQSLGQGLEFLIYFQGNSAPDKSGLPSDRFSAERTGGSVSTLTIQRTQQEDSAVYLCASSLAKRQLGFHEQYFGPGTRLTVT.

This chain links TRBV18 with TRBJ2-7; D is perhaps TRBD1 (5 bases). CDR3 size: 11 residues. Germline V gene sequence: CDR1 KGHSH, CDR2 LQKENI. Trimming removed 3 bases from V and 7 bases from J, with 7 bases in between. The CDR3 is CASSPDSEQYF. CDR3 nucleotide sequence: TGTGCCAGCTCACCTGACAGTGAGCAGTACTTC.

V gene TRBV9 combines with J gene TRBJ2-7; D is possibly TRBD2 (5 bases). Germline V CDR1 and CDR2: SGDLS, YYNGEE. The CDR3 is 14 amino acids. Trimming removed 1 base at V and 0 bases at J, with 8 bases between. The CDR3 bases are TGTGCCAGCAGCGTAACGGGGAGCTCCTACGAGCAGTACTTC. It encodes CASSVTGSSYEQYF.

In this sample, this clone turned up a few times. The rearrangement uses TRBV7-9 and TRBJ2-1; 9 bases agree with TRBD1. The V segment lost 6 bases and the J segment 6 bases; nucleotides outside the gene matches: 6. The germline CDR1 and CDR2 sequences are SEHNR and FQNEAQ (reference sequence). The CDR3 is made up of 14 amino acids. The CDR3 loop reads CASRGTGPFNEQFF. The DNA of the CDR3 is TGTGCCAGCAGGGGGACAGGGCCCTTCAATGAGCAGTTCTTC. The variable domain in full, with the rest retrieved from reference TRBV7-9 and TRBJ2-1, is DTGVSQNPRHKITKRGQNVTFRCDPISEHNRLYWYRQTLGQGPEFLTYFQNEAQLEKSRLLSDRFSAERPKGSFSTLEIQRTEQGDSAMYLCASRGTGPFNEQFFGPGTRLTVL.

The chain has TRBV10-1 and TRBJ2-7; TRBD2 agrees at 12 bases. Trimming at V came to 5 bases and at J to 2 bases, leaving 7 bases not matched to a gene. CDR3 length: 16 residues. Germline CDR1 and CDR2: WNHNN and SYGVQD (reference sequence). CDR3 DNA sequence: TGCGCCAGCAGTCACACGACTAGCGGGAGTACCTACGAGCAGTACTTC. Translating it yields CASSHTTSGSTYEQYF.

The chain uses TRBV5-1 and TRBJ2-7; 7 bases agree with TRBD2. Germline V lookup: CDR1 SGHRS, CDR2 YFSETQ. V was pared by 3 bases and J by 2 bases, with 5 bases of the junction left unmatched. The CDR3 contains 14 residues. CDR3 sequence reads: CASSSGLGAYEQYF. The DNA for the CDR3 is TGCGCCAGCAGCTCCGGACTAGGGGCCTACGAGCAGTACTTC.

This clone occurred once. This CDR3 is CASTKGGPNAYYGYTF. CDR3 bases: TGTGCCAGCACTAAAGGTGGGCCGAACGCCTACTATGGCTACACCTTC. The rearrangement links TRBV27 to TRBJ1-2, with D unclear. This CDR3 comprises 16 residues. The germline V gene has CDR1 MNHEY and CDR2 SMNVEV (reference sequence). Trimming shortened V by 7 bases and J by 3 bases, and 21 bases separated the two germline ends.

The chain combines TRBV5-4 with TRBJ2-3, with a possible D match to TRBD2 (6 bases). V was shortened by 0 bases and J by 1 base, with 9 bases between the two germline ends. This CDR3 is built from 15 residues. Germline CDR1 reads SGHNT; CDR2 reads YYREEE (reference sequence). In nucleotides, the CDR3 is TGTGCCAGCAGCTTGGTCGGGAGCGGCACAGATACGCAGTATTTT. It codes for CASSLVGSGTDTQYF.

V gene TRBV4-3 combines with J gene TRBJ2-7, with a tentative D call TRBD1 (6 bases). The V and J ends lost 0 bases and 0 bases respectively, with 9 bases between them. CDR3 length equals 15 residues. Germline lookup yields CDR1 LGHNA and CDR2 YSLEER. Here the CDR3 reads CASSQDTDSSYEQYF. In nucleotides, the CDR3 is TGCGCCAGCAGCCAAGATACGGACAGCTCCTACGAGCAGTACTTC.

This chain links TRBV27 with TRBJ2-1; D may be TRBD1 (5 bases). The CDR3 consists of 14 residues. The germline gives CDR1 MNHEY, CDR2 SMNVEV (reference sequence). The germline V and J ends were trimmed by 3 bases and 7 bases, with 13 bases remaining between them. This CDR3 reads CASSFGAKGNEQFF. CDR3 coding DNA: TGTGCCAGCAGTTTTGGGGCTAAGGGGAATGAGCAGTTCTTC.

The chain employs TRBV6-6 and TRBJ2-7; possible D gene TRBD1, 5 bases. Looked up from germline, CDR1 is MNHNY and CDR2 is SVGAGI (reference sequence). The CDR3 covers 14 residues. Trimming removed 7 bases from V and 3 bases from J, with 16 bases in between. The DNA for the CDR3 is TGTGCCAGCAAAAGCACGACAGAGAACTACGAGCAGTACTTC. Encoded protein: CASKSTTENYEQYF.

V usage is TRBV11-2 and J usage is TRBJ2-7; tentatively, D is TRBD1 (6 bases). This CDR3 region has 12 residues. The germline gives CDR1 SGHAT, CDR2 FQNNGV. Trimming cost V 5 bases and J 10 bases, with 15 bases left between them. This CDR3 reads CASSTGTLNQYF. CDR3 DNA: TGTGCCAGCAGCACCGGGACACTGAACCAGTACTTC.

The rearrangement links TRBV4-3 to TRBJ2-5; 8 bases agree with TRBD1. Germline CDR1 reads LGHNA; CDR2 reads YSLEER. V shed 0 bases, J shed 5 bases, and the junction held 8 bases outside the gene matches. This CDR3 comprises 16 residues. CDR3 DNA sequence: TGCGCCAGCAGCCAAGATAGACAGGGGCGTGGGGAGACCCAGTACTTC. Amino acids: CASSQDRQGRGETQYF.